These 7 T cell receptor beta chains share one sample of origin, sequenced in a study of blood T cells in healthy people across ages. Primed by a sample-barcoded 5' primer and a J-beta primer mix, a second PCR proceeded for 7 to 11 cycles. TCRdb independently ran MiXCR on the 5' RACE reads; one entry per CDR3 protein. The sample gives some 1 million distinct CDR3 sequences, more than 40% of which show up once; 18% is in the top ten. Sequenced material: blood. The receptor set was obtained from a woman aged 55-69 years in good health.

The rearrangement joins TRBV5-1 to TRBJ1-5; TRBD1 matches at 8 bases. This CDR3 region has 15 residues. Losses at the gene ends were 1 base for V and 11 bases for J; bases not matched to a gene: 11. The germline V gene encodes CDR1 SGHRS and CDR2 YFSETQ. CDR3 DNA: TGCGCCAGCAGCTTGTCCGGACAGGGTGTCTCAGCCCAGCATTTT. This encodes CASSLSGQGVSAQHF. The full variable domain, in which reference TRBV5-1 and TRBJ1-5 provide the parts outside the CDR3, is KAGVTQTPRYLIKTRGQQVTLSCSPISGHRSVSWYQQTPGQGLQFLFEYFSETQRNKGNFPGRFSGRQFSNSRSEMNVSTLELGDSALYLCASSLSGQGVSAQHFGDGTRLSIL.

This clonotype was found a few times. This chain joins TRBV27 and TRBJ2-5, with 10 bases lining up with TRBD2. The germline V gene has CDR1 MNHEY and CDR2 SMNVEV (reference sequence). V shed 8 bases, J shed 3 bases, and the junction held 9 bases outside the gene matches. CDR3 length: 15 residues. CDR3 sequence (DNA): TGTGCCAGCGGACAGCTAACTAGCGGGAAAGAGACCCAGTACTTC. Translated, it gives CASGQLTSGKETQYF.

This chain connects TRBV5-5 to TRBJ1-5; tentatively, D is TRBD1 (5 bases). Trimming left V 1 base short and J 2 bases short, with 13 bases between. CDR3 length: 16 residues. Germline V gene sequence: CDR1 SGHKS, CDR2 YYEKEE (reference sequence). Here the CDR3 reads CASSLRSGVGNQPQHF. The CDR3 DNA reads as TGTGCCAGCAGCTTGCGGTCGGGGGTAGGCAATCAGCCCCAGCATTTT.

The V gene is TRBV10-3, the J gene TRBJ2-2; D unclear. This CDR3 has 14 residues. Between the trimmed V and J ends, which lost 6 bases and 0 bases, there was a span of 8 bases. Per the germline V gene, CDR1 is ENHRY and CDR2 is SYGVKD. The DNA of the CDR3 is TGTGCCATCAGAGACACAACGAACACCGGGGAGCTGTTTTTT. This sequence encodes CAIRDTTNTGELFF.

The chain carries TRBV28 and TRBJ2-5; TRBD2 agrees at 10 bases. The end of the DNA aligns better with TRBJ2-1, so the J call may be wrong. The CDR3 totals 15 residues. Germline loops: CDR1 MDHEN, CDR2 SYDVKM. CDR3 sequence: CASSFLLAGEETQFF. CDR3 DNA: TGTGCCAGCAGTTTCTTGCTAGCGGGAGAGGAGACCCAGTTCTTC.

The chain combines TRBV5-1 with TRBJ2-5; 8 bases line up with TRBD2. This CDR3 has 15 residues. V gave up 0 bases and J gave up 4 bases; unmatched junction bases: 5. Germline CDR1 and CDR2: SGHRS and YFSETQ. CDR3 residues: CASSLVRGGRETQYF. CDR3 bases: TGCGCCAGCAGCTTGGTCCGGGGGGGGCGAGAGACCCAGTACTTC.

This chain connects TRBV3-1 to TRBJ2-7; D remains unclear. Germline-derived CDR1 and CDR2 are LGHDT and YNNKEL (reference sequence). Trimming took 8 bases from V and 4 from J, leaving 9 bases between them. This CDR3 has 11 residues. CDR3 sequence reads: CASGGIYEQYF. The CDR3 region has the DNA TGTGCCAGCGGCGGCATATACGAGCAGTACTTC.